These 5 T cell receptor beta chains were sequenced from one sample in a study of cytomegalovirus exposure and HLA in healthy donors. In the PCR, 60 Vbeta and 13 Jbeta primers were used. Some clones are missing from TCRdb's copy, which holds only in-frame ones; the method was immunoSEQ multiplex PCR. The table includes 100,000 to 150,000 clones, around 80% detected once. The material sequenced was PBMCs. These receptors were taken from a middle-aged man in good health and CMV-seronegative.

This clone appeared a single time. This chain joins TRBV9 and TRBJ2-2, with 9 positions matching TRBD2. The trim removed 2 bases at V and 1 base at J, leaving 0 bases unmatched. This CDR3 has 15 amino acids. CDR1 and CDR2 from the germline V gene are SGDLS and YYNGEE. DNA for the CDR3: TGTGCCAGCAGCGTTAGCGGGGGGAACACCGGGGAGCTGTTTTTT. It codes for CASSVSGGNTGELFF.

This clone was seen only a few times. Here the CDR3 reads CASVRGDTEAFF. CDR3 sequence (DNA): TGTGCCAGCGTCAGGGGTGACACTGAAGCTTTCTTT. The chain joins TRBV2 to TRBJ1-1, with D possibly TRBD1 on 6 matching bases. This CDR3 region has 12 residues. The V end lost 8 bases, the J end lost 3 bases, and 10 bases lay between the germline ends. Germline-derived CDR1 and CDR2 are SNHLY and FYNNEI.

The chain recombines TRBV6-5 with TRBJ1-5, with 8 bases aligning to TRBD1. With 6 bases clipped from V and 2 bases from J, the junction kept 6 bases outside the gene matches. Germline values: CDR1 MNHEY, CDR2 SVGAGI. The CDR3 is 15 amino acids. The CDR3 DNA follows: TGTGCCAGCAGAATGACAGGGGACGGCAATCAGCCCCAGCATTTT. Protein product: CASRMTGDGNQPQHF.

V is TRBV4-1 and J is TRBJ1-1, with TRBD1 identical over 7 bases. Germline assignment: CDR1 MGHRA and CDR2 YSYEKL. Losses at the gene ends were 3 bases for V and 10 bases for J; bases not matched to a gene: 8. There are 13 residues in the CDR3. CDR3 coding DNA: TGCGCCAGCAGCCAGCAGCAGGGGGTAGTAGCTTTCTTT. Encoded protein: CASSQQQGVVAFF.

The V call is TRBV7-9, the J call TRBJ1-6; 7 bases are a match to TRBD1. V was clipped by 10 bases and J by 14 bases; unmatched bases: 14. Germline CDR1 SEHNR, CDR2 FQNEAQ (reference sequence). This CDR3 contains 13 residues. The CDR3 protein is CATSAGGGWALHF. The CDR3 coding sequence is TGTGCCACCTCGGCAGGGGGTGGCTGGGCCCTCCACTTT.